A single sample is the source of the 29 T cell receptor beta chains below, sequenced in a study of blood T cells in healthy people across ages. Then a second PCR, running roughly 7 to 11 cycles, was carried out with a sample-barcoded 5' primer and a J-beta primer mix. One entry per CDR3 protein results from TCRdb running MiXCR on the 5' RACE reads. The table includes some 880,000 distinct CDR3 sequences, around 36% detected once. Sequencing used blood. The receptors originated from a man aged 18 to 29 in good health.

This clonotype was counted a single time. The chain couples TRBV5-5 to TRBJ1-4; the D is unclear. V was shortened by 3 bases and J by 0 bases, with 12 bases between the two germline ends. Germline loops: CDR1 SGHKS, CDR2 YYEKEE (reference sequence). CDR3 size: 16 residues. CDR3 coding DNA: TGTGCCAGCAGCTCGGCTACAGCTTCAACTAATGAAAAACTGTTTTTT. Encoded protein: CASSSATASTNEKLFF. Supplemented by reference TRBV5-5 and TRBJ1-4, the full variable domain reads DAGVTQSPTHLIKTRGQQVTLRCSPISGHKSVSWYQQVLGQGPQFIFQYYEKEERGRGNFPDRFSARQFPNYSSELNVNALLLGDSALYLCASSSATASTNEKLFFGSGTQLSVL.

This clonotype was picked up many times. The DNA of the CDR3 is TGTGCCAGCAGCCGGGCCGCTAACTATGGCTACACCTTC. This translates into CASSRAANYGYTF. This chain connects TRBV7-2 to TRBJ1-2; D is unclear. Germline V gives CDR1 SGHTA, CDR2 FQGNSA. The CDR3 extends over 13 amino acids. V was pared by 5 bases and J by 0 bases, with 7 bases between. Combining the CDR3 with reference TRBV7-2 and TRBJ1-2 gives the whole variable domain GAGVSQSPSNKVTEKGKDVELRCDPISGHTALYWYRQSLGQGLEFLIYFQGNSAPDKSGLPSDRFSAERTGGSVSTLTIQRTQQEDSAVYLCASSRAANYGYTFGSGTRLTVV.

This clonotype has a handful of counts. V and J are TRBV6-2 or TRBV6-3 and TRBJ2-5; D uncertain. Trimming removed 4 bases from V and 11 bases from J, with 11 bases in between. CDR1 MNHEY and CDR2 SVGEGT come from the germline V gene. The CDR3 length is 11 residues. This CDR3 is CASSSTNEQYF. CDR3 bases: TGTGCCAGCAGTTCTACGAATGAGCAGTACTTC.

This clonotype has more than one count but fewer than ten. The J gene is TRBJ2-7, the V gene TRBV5-5; the match to TRBD2 covers 8 bases. This CDR3 spans 15 amino acids. Germline V gene sequence: CDR1 SGHKS, CDR2 YYEKEE (reference sequence). V lost 1 base and J lost 7; bases outside the gene matches: 10. This CDR3 reads CASSLNSGAYNEQYF. CDR3 coding DNA: TGTGCCAGCAGCTTGAATAGCGGGGCCTACAATGAGCAGTACTTC. Drawing the rest from reference TRBV5-5 and TRBJ2-7, the complete variable domain is DAGVTQSPTHLIKTRGQQVTLRCSPISGHKSVSWYQQVLGQGPQFIFQYYEKEERGRGNFPDRFSARQFPNYSSELNVNALLLGDSALYLCASSLNSGAYNEQYFGPGTRLTVT.

Ten or more counts support this clonotype. The rearrangement links TRBV7-9 to TRBJ2-1; D not certain. Gene TRBJ2-7 matches the end of the DNA better, so the J call may be wrong. CDR1 SEHNR and CDR2 FQNEAQ come from the germline V gene (reference sequence). The CDR3 totals 17 residues. The CDR3 DNA reads as TGTGCCAGCAGCTTAAGGTTTCGGGTAGCCGAATACAATGAGCAGTACTTC. This gives the protein CASSLRFRVAEYNEQYF.

The sample holds a few counts of this clonotype. V and J are TRBV10-3 and TRBJ2-3; perhaps TRBD2 as D (7 bases). The germline V gene encodes CDR1 ENHRY and CDR2 SYGVKD. This CDR3 is built from 14 residues. V dropped 6 bases and J dropped 3 bases, with 13 bases sitting between them. CDR3 DNA: TGTGCCATCAGGACACAGGGAGGGACAGATACGCAGTATTTT. It translates to CAIRTQGGTDTQYF.

This clonotype was picked up a small number of times. The chain couples TRBV12-3 or TRBV12-4 to TRBJ1-1; D is undetermined. V lost 3 bases and J 4 bases, leaving 12 bases between the germline ends. This CDR3 is built from 14 residues. The CDR3 is CASSFKAGGTEAFF. CDR3 in DNA: TGTGCCAGCAGTTTTAAGGCGGGTGGCACTGAAGCTTTCTTT.

This clonotype was recorded at least ten times. This chain uses TRBV7-9 with TRBJ1-2, with D possibly matching TRBD1 (6 bases). V dropped 4 bases and J dropped 4 bases, with 13 bases sitting between them. The CDR3 spans 14 residues. Germline V lookup: CDR1 SEHNR, CDR2 FQNEAQ (reference sequence). CDR3 sequence reads: CASSSTGLRYGYTF. CDR3 nucleotides: TGTGCCAGCAGCTCAACAGGGCTCCGCTATGGCTACACCTTC.

This clonotype has more than one count but fewer than ten. CDR3 nucleotide sequence: TGTGCCAGCAGCTCCTCCAGCGGGGGAACCTACGAGCAGTACTTC. Protein sequence: CASSSSSGGTYEQYF. This chain joins TRBV7-2 and TRBJ2-7; 8 bases fit TRBD2. V gave up 4 bases and J gave up 2 bases; unmatched junction bases: 7. This CDR3 has 15 amino acids. Per the germline V gene, CDR1 is SGHTA and CDR2 is FQGNSA.

This chain joins TRBV20-1 and TRBJ2-7; tentatively, D is TRBD1 (6 bases). Germline V CDR1 and CDR2: DFQATT, SNEGSKA (reference sequence). The CDR3 contains 15 residues. V dropped 3 bases and J dropped 0 bases, with 15 bases sitting between them. The CDR3 is CSARYRAAYSYEQYF. CDR3 nucleotide sequence: TGCAGTGCTAGGTACAGGGCTGCGTACTCCTACGAGCAGTACTTC.

J is TRBJ2-6 and V is TRBV12-3 or TRBV12-4; possibly TRBD1 or TRBD2 for D (5 bases each). Deletions cut 3 bases from V and 2 bases from J, with 11 bases between. The CDR3 consists of 16 residues. CDR3 sequence: CASSLRGLAGANVLTF. As DNA, the CDR3 is TGTGCCAGCAGTTTGAGGGGATTGGCTGGGGCCAACGTCCTGACTTTC.

This clonotype has a count of ten or more. The chain couples TRBV20-1 to TRBJ1-2; D is uncertain. Germline CDR1 is DFQATT and CDR2 is SNEGSKA (reference sequence). CDR3 length equals 14 residues. Trimming took off 3 bases at V and 7 bases at J, with 18 bases between the two ends. CDR3 sequence (DNA): TGCAGTGCTAGCCTGGAGGTCACGGGGAGTGGCTACACCTTC. Residues: CSASLEVTGSGYTF.

This clonotype was seen more than once but under ten times. The chain has TRBV7-9 and TRBJ1-1; D may be TRBD1 (6 bases). This CDR3 is 15 amino acids long. Deletions cut 5 bases from V and 4 bases from J, with 17 bases between. Germline CDR1 reads SEHNR; CDR2 reads FQNEAQ (reference sequence). In DNA, the CDR3 is TGTGCCAGCAGCACGTCGGTCGACAGGTCCACTGAAGCTTTCTTT. Amino acids: CASSTSVDRSTEAFF.

This clonotype was picked up a small number of times. V is TRBV27 and J is TRBJ2-3; 9 bases map to TRBD2. Germline loops: CDR1 MNHEY, CDR2 SMNVEV (reference sequence). The CDR3 runs 14 residues. The J segment lost 5 bases and the V segment lost 2 bases, leaving 2 bases of the junction unmatched. The CDR3 DNA sequence: TGTGCCAGCAGTTTACAAGCGGGGGGAGATACGCAGTATTTT. Protein sequence: CASSLQAGGDTQYF.

The rearrangement joins TRBV9 to TRBJ2-7, with D perhaps matching TRBD1 or TRBD2 (6 bases each). Germline assignment: CDR1 SGDLS and CDR2 YYNGEE. The CDR3 has 15 residues. Trimming took 7 bases from V and 0 from J, leaving 17 bases between them. The CDR3 DNA is TGTGCCAGCGCTGCGGTGGGGGGCGACTCCTACGAGCAGTACTTC. It specifies CASAAVGGDSYEQYF. Drawing the rest from reference TRBV9 and TRBJ2-7, the complete variable domain is DSGVTQTPKHLITATGQRVTLRCSPRSGDLSVYWYQQSLDQGLQFLIQYYNGEERAKGNILERFSAQQFPDLHSELNLSSLELGDSALYFCASAAVGGDSYEQYFGPGTRLTVT.

CDR3 in amino acids: CASSHGKRETQYF. The CDR3 nucleotides are TGTGCCAGCAGCCACGGGAAACGGGAGACCCAGTACTTC. The chain is built from TRBV7-7 and TRBJ2-5, with D perhaps TRBD2 (5 bases). V lost 5 bases and J lost 5, with 12 bases in between. The germline CDR1 and CDR2 sequences are SSHAT and FNYEAQ (reference sequence). The CDR3 loop spans 13 amino acids.

This clonotype turned up a few times. CDR3 DNA sequence: TGTGCCAGCAGTTACTCGCACAGGGACTACGAGCAGTACTTC. Translating gives CASSYSHRDYEQYF. The chain has TRBV6-2 or TRBV6-3 and TRBJ2-7; D possibly corresponds to TRBD1 (6 bases). Germline CDR1 MNHEY, CDR2 SVGEGT. CDR3 length: 14 residues. V gave up 0 bases and J gave up 3 bases, with 9 bases separating them.

Only a few counts were recorded for this clonotype. This chain connects TRBV28 to TRBJ1-5, with 7 bases aligning to TRBD1. Germline CDR1 is MDHEN and CDR2 is SYDVKM. V lost 6 bases to trimming and J lost 1 base; unmatched junction nucleotides: 6. This CDR3 contains 15 residues. CDR3 loop: CASRMRTGSNQPQHF. The CDR3 bases are TGTGCCAGCAGAATGAGGACAGGCAGCAATCAGCCCCAGCATTTT.

The chain employs TRBV7-2 and TRBJ2-3, with 11 bases matching TRBD2. The trim removed 5 bases at V and 2 bases at J, leaving 6 bases unmatched. The CDR3 covers 16 residues. CDR1 and CDR2 from the germline V gene are SGHTA and FQGNSA. CDR3 loop: CTSSPLAGGATDTQYF. CDR3 DNA sequence: TGTACCAGCAGCCCTCTAGCGGGGGGAGCCACAGATACGCAGTATTTT.

This clonotype was picked up a small number of times. This sequence joins TRBV5-1 and TRBJ2-1; 12 bases are shared with TRBD2. The CDR3 loop spans 15 amino acids. Losses at the gene ends were 3 bases for V and 12 bases for J; bases not matched to a gene: 10. Germline V gene data show CDR1 as SGHRS and CDR2 as YFSETQ. The CDR3 DNA is TGCGCCAGCAGCTCTAGCGGGGGGGCTCGAAGCCCGCAGTTCTTC. This encodes CASSSSGGARSPQFF.

The rearrangement links TRBV2 to TRBJ2-2; D tentatively reads TRBD1 or TRBD2 (6 bases each). Germline CDR1 reads SNHLY; CDR2 reads FYNNEI. The CDR3 totals 14 residues. V lost 7 bases to trimming and J lost 6 bases, with 15 bases between them. CDR3 amino acids: CASKGGRWSGELFF. CDR3 nucleotide sequence: TGTGCCAGCAAGGGGGGCAGGTGGTCCGGGGAGCTGTTTTTT.

This clonotype was counted ten times or more. J is TRBJ2-3 and V is TRBV5-1; 9 bases line up with TRBD2. Germline V gene lookup returns CDR1 SGHRS and CDR2 YFSETQ. Unmatched junction bases numbered 2, after V lost 0 bases and J lost 0 bases. This CDR3 comprises 16 residues. The CDR3 region is CASSLGLAGSTDTQYF. For the CDR3, the DNA is TGCGCCAGCAGCTTGGGCCTAGCGGGGAGCACAGATACGCAGTATTTT.

The CDR3 bases are TGCGCCAGCAGCCCCATCGGGGGAGATACGCAGTATTTT. Translated: CASSPIGGDTQYF. J is TRBJ2-3 and V is TRBV5-1, with D perhaps matching TRBD2 (6 bases). The CDR3 runs 13 residues. Per the germline V gene, CDR1 is SGHRS and CDR2 is YFSETQ. V was cut by 4 bases and J by 5 bases, with 11 bases left in between.

This clonotype was observed a few times. CDR3 DNA: TGTGCCAGCAACCTAGGGGGGAACACTGAAGCTTTCTTT. Its translation is CASNLGGNTEAFF. The V and J genes are TRBV9 and TRBJ1-1; D may be TRBD1 (6 bases). V dropped 6 bases and J dropped 1 base, with 10 bases sitting between them. The CDR3 spans 13 residues. Looked up from germline, CDR1 is SGDLS and CDR2 is YYNGEE.

This clonotype has at least ten counts. V gene TRBV12-3 or TRBV12-4 combines with J gene TRBJ2-1, with 7 bases identical to TRBD2. V lost 3 bases, J lost 0 bases, and 8 bases stayed unmatched. The CDR3 contains 17 residues. The CDR3 spells CASSLGSRTSSYNEQFF. The CDR3 coding sequence is TGTGCCAGCAGTTTGGGTAGTCGGACTAGCTCCTACAATGAGCAGTTCTTC.

Many counts were recorded for this clonotype. The chain uses TRBV7-9 and TRBJ2-7, with a weak D call TRBD1 (6 bases). Trimming removed 7 bases at V and 5 bases at J, with 12 bases between. Germline-derived CDR1 and CDR2 are SEHNR and FQNEAQ (reference sequence). The CDR3 runs to 12 residues. The CDR3 loop reads CASNAGVNEQYF. In nucleotides, the CDR3 is TGTGCCAGCAATGCAGGGGTTAACGAGCAGTACTTC.

The chain joins TRBV4-1 to TRBJ2-5; no clear D. The assigned J gene may be wrong: the sequence end matches TRBJ2-1 better. The germline V gene has CDR1 MGHRA and CDR2 YSYEKL. This CDR3 region has 13 residues. DNA for the CDR3: TGCGCCAGCAGCCAAGCGTACAAGAGAACCCAGTTCTTC. Its translation: CASSQAYKRTQFF.

The chain carries TRBV5-6 and TRBJ2-7; 8 bases align to TRBD2. V trimming: 0 bases; J trimming: 2 bases; junction bases outside the gene matches: 4. CDR1 SGHDT and CDR2 YYEEEE come from the germline V gene. The CDR3 extends over 15 amino acids. CDR3 DNA sequence: TGTGCCAGCAGCTTGGGTCCGGGAGGGACCTACGAGCAGTACTTC. Translating it yields CASSLGPGGTYEQYF.

This clonotype has a handful of counts. The chain is built from TRBV5-1 and TRBJ1-4; D unresolved. Per the germline V gene, CDR1 is SGHRS and CDR2 is YFSETQ. The CDR3 has 14 amino acids. V lost 3 bases to trimming and J lost 5 bases, with 11 bases between them. The DNA of the CDR3 is TGCGCCAGCAGCTCCGGGATGGGAAATGAAAAACTGTTTTTT. The encoded protein is CASSSGMGNEKLFF. The variable domain in full, completed from reference TRBV5-1 and TRBJ1-4, reads KAGVTQTPRYLIKTRGQQVTLSCSPISGHRSVSWYQQTPGQGLQFLFEYFSETQRNKGNFPGRFSGRQFSNSRSEMNVSTLELGDSALYLCASSSGMGNEKLFFGSGTQLSVL.